The present TCR beta chain was sequenced within a study of blood T cell repertoires in COVID-19. Trimming shortened V by 5 bases and J by 4 bases, and 11 bases separated the two germline ends. Germline CDR1 and CDR2: SNHLY and FYNNEI. The CDR3 contains 14 residues. In the authors' workflow: Using reference gene primer amplification, nucleated cell counts were estimated. Assay: immunoSEQ multiplex PCR; the TCRdb copy retains only in-frame clones and omits some. Clone size and the V and J calls come from that table; the DNA yielded D and trimming. This table holds some 20,000 clones, about 91% found once.

The sequencing input was peripheral blood. The receptor was derived from a human donor in a cohort sampled during active COVID-19. The donor label of this sample is uncertain. V usage is TRBV2 and J usage is TRBJ1-4; a weak D match, TRBD1 (5 bases). In DNA form, the CDR3 reads TGTGCCAGCAGTTTGACAGCGATTAATGAAAAACTGTTTTTT. Protein: CASSLTAINEKLFF. The complete variable domain, with remaining parts taken from reference TRBV2 and TRBJ1-4, reads EPEVTQTPSHQVTQMGQEVILRCVPISNHLYFYWYRQILGQKVEFLVSFYNNEISEKSEIFDDQFSVERPDGSNFTLKIRSTKLEDSAMYFCASSLTAINEKLFFGSGTQLSVL.